The subject of this entry is one T cell receptor beta chain. The data were taken from a study of blood T cell dynamics during melanoma immunotherapy. Across the study: First-line therapy was either pembrolizumab or nivolumab with ipilimumab for metastatic melanoma.

The repertoire was sequenced with immunoSEQ multiplex PCR; TCRdb's copy has only in-frame clones and lacks some. The sample records fewer than 25,000 clones, about nine tenths being singletons. The time point was: pre-treatment baseline. Germline values: CDR1 SGHKS, CDR2 YYEKEE (reference sequence). The V end lost 2 bases, the J end lost 3 bases, and 20 bases lay between the germline ends. The CDR3 has 17 residues. The chain has TRBV5-5 and TRBJ1-2, with D tentatively TRBD1 (5 bases). This material consisted of blood, taken from a patient treated with checkpoint blockade. This receptor was obtained from a human donor with melanoma. The CDR3 here is CASSFGALLTNYYGYTF. CDR3 nucleotides: TGTGCCAGCAGCTTCGGGGCCCTCCTCACAAACTACTATGGCTACACCTTC.